This TCR beta chain was documented in a study of T-cell reconstitution after alpha-beta-depleted transplantation in children. V trimming: 5 bases; J trimming: 6 bases; junction bases outside the gene matches: 12. The V gene's germline CDR1 is SEHNR and CDR2 FQNEAQ (reference sequence). The CDR3 is 16 residues long. Unique molecular identifiers were built into the TCRbeta library. TCRdb re-called the PCR reads with MiXCR, one entry per CDR3 protein. The sample lists about 640,000 distinct CDR3 sequences, approximately 17% occurring once. The receptor was derived from a human donor who donated a stem cell graft to a child with acute myeloid leukemia. The chain links TRBV7-9 to TRBJ2-3, with 9 bases aligning to TRBD2. Sequences were derived from PBMCs from the stem cell graft donor, sampled from the stem cell graft. The CDR3: CASSPARLAVRDTQYF. The CDR3 DNA reads TGTGCCAGCAGCCCAGCCCGACTAGCGGTGAGGGATACGCAGTATTTT. The entire variable domain, with the rest obtained from reference TRBV7-9 and TRBJ2-3, is as follows: DTGVSQNPRHKITKRGQNVTFRCDPISEHNRLYWYRQTLGQGPEFLTYFQNEAQLEKSRLLSDRFSAERPKGSFSTLEIQRTEQGDSAMYLCASSPARLAVRDTQYFGPGTRLTVL.